Listed below are T cell receptor beta chains from one sample, sequenced in a study of beta chain features in type 1 diabetes. The protocol was immunoSEQ multiplex PCR, while the TCRdb copy is restricted to in-frame clones and leaves out a portion. The data contain around 250,000 clones, about 25% of them seen just once; the ten biggest clones take up 3% to 4%. Material: central memory CD4+ T cells from blood. These receptors were obtained from a young man in good health. Both conserved end residues are part of each CDR3. A D gene is named only where the DNA matches it firmly.

v_call	j_call	d_call	cdr3_aa
TRBV29-1	TRBJ2-1	-	CSVGAPGEVYNEQFF
TRBV7-2	TRBJ2-4	TRBD2	CASSLSGGPGNIQYF
TRBV30	TRBJ1-5	-	CAWSVRGTSNQPQHF
TRBV29-1	TRBJ1-1	-	CSVALQPAAFF
TRBV5-8	TRBJ2-7	TRBD1	CASSWTGPYEQYF
TRBV7-9	TRBJ1-1	TRBD1	CASSPNDRVKAFF
TRBV7-2	TRBJ1-2	-	CASTAYYGYTF
TRBV5-1	TRBJ1-4	TRBD1	CASSPLTGDGEKLFF
TRBV25-1	TRBJ1-2	-	CASSTTSNYGYTF
TRBV2	TRBJ2-2	-	CASSERLVNTGELFF
TRBV7-2	TRBJ2-7	-	CASSPEGGPGREQYF
TRBV4-3	TRBJ2-1	-	CASSQDRWDEQFF
TRBV15	TRBJ2-3	TRBD2	CATSGTSGDTQYF
TRBV15	TRBJ2-3	TRBD2	CATRPKTIAGGTDTQYF
TRBV30	TRBJ2-3	-	CAWRQDTDTQYF
TRBV5-4	TRBJ2-3	-	CASSPGEGADTQYF
TRBV7-9	TRBJ2-5	TRBD2	CASSFQLANGETQYF
TRBV18	TRBJ1-5	-	CASSLSSSNQPQHF
TRBV30	TRBJ2-4	-	CAWAGGGGKNIQYF
TRBV9	TRBJ2-5	-	CASSVDPEETQYF
TRBV7-2	TRBJ2-7	TRBD2	CASSLVSSGPYEQYF